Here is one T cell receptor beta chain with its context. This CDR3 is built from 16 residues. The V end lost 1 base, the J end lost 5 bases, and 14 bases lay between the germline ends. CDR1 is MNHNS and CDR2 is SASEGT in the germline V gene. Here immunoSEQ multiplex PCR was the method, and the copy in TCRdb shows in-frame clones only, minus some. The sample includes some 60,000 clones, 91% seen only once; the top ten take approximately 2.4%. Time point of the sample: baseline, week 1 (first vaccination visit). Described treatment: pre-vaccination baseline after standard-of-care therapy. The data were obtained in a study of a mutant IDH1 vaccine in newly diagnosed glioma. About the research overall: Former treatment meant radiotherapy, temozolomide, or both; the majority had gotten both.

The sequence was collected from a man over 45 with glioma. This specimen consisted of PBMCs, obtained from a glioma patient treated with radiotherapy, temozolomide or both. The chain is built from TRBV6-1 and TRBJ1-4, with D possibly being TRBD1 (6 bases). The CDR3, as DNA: TGTGCCAGCAGTGAAGAGTTAGGGGGAGGAAATGAAAAACTGTTTTTT. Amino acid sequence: CASSEELGGGNEKLFF.